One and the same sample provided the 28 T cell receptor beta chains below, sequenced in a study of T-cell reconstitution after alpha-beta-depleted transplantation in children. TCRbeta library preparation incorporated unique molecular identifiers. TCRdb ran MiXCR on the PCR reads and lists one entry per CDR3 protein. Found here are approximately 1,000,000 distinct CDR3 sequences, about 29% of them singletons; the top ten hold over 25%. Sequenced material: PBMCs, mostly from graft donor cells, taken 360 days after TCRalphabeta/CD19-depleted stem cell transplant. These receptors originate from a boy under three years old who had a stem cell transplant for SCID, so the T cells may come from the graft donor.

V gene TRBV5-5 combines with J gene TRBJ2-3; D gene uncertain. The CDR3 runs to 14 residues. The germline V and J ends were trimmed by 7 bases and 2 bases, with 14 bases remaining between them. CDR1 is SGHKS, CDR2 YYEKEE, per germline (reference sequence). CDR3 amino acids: CASAKSPTTDTQYF. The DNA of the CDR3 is TGTGCCAGCGCGAAGTCCCCAACCACAGATACGCAGTATTTT.

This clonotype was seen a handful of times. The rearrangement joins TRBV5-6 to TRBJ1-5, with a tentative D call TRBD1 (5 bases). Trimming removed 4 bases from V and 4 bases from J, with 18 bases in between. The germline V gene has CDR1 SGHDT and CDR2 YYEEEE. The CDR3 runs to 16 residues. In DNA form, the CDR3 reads TGTGCCAGCAGCGTCCGGGACGTCGGAGGGAATCAGCCCCAGCATTTT. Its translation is CASSVRDVGGNQPQHF.

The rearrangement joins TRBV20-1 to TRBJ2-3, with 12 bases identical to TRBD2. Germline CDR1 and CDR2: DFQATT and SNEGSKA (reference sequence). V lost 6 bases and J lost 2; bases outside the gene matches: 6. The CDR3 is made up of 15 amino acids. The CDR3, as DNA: TGCAGTGCGAGGCTAGCGGGGGGGCCCACAGATACGCAGTATTTT. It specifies CSARLAGGPTDTQYF.

The CDR3 sequence is CSAKVGTSRRGRTQYF. The DNA of the CDR3 is TGCAGTGCTAAGGTGGGGACTAGTCGCCGGGGGAGGACCCAGTACTTC. The rearrangement links TRBV20-1 to TRBJ2-5; 8 bases line up with TRBD2. The V gene end was trimmed by 4 bases and the J gene end by 7 bases; junction bases not matched to a gene: 17. The CDR3 runs 16 residues. CDR1 DFQATT and CDR2 SNEGSKA come from the germline V gene (reference sequence).

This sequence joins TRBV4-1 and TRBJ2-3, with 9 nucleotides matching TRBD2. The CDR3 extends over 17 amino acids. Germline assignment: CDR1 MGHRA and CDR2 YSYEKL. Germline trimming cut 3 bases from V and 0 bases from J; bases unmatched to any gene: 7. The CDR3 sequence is CASSQQAGGPSTDTQYF. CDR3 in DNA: TGCGCCAGCAGCCAGCAAGCGGGGGGACCTAGCACAGATACGCAGTATTTT.

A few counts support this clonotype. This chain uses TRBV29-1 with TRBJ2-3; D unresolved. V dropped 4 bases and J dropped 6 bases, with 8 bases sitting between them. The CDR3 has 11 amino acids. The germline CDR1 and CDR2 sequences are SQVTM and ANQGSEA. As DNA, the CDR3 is TGCAGCGTTGCGGACCTCGATACGCAGTATTTT. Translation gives CSVADLDTQYF.

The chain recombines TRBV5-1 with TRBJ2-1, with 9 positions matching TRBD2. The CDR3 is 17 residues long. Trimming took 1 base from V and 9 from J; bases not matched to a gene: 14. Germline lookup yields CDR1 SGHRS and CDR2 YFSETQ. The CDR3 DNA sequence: TGCGCCAGCAGCTTGAACCTAGCGGGGATACAAAGGGGTGAGCAGTTCTTC. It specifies CASSLNLAGIQRGEQFF.

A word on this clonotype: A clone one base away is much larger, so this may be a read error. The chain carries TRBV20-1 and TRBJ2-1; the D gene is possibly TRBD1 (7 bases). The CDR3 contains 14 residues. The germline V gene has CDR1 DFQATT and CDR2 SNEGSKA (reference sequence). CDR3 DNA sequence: TGCAGTGCTAGAGATCGGCAGGGGGGTGGTGAGCAGTTGTTC. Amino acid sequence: CSARDRQGGGEQLF.

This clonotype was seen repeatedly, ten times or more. CDR3 coding DNA: TGCAGTGGCACAATTCAATCGGAGACCCAGTACTTC. As protein: CSGTIQSETQYF. The chain is built from TRBV20-1 and TRBJ2-5; D ambiguous. The V gene's germline CDR1 is DFQATT and CDR2 SNEGSKA (reference sequence). This CDR3 contains 12 residues. Trimming pared 7 bases from V and 5 bases from J, leaving 14 bases between.

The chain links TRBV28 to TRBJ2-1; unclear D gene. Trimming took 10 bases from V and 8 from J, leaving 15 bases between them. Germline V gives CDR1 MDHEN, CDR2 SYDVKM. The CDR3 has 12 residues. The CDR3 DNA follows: TGTGCCATCAGAGGTAGATTCGATGAGCAGTTCTTC. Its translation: CAIRGRFDEQFF.

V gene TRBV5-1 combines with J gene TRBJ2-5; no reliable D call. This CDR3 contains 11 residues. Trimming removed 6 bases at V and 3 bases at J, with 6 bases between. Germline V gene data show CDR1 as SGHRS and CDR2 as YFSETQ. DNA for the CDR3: TGCGCCAGCACCCAAGAAGAGACCCAGTACTTC. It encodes CASTQEETQYF.

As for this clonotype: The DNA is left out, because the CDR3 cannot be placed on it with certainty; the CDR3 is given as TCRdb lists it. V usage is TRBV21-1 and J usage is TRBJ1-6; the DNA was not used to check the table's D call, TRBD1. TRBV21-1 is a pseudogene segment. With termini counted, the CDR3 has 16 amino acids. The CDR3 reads CASSKGVGQGNSPLHF.

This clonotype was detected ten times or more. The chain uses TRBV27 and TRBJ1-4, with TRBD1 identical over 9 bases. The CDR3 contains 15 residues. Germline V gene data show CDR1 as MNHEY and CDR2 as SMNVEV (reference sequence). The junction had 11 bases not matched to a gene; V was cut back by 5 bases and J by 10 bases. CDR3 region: CASSRQKTGGLKLFF. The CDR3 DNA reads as TGTGCCAGCAGTCGCCAGAAGACAGGGGGTTTAAAACTGTTTTTT.

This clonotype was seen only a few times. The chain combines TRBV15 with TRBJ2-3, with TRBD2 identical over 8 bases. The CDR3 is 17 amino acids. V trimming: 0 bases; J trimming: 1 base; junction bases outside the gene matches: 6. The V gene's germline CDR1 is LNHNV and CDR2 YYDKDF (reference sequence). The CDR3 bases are TGTGCCACCAGCAGAGAGTTTTGGCGGGGGGGCACAGATACGCAGTATTTT. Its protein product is CATSREFWRGGTDTQYF.

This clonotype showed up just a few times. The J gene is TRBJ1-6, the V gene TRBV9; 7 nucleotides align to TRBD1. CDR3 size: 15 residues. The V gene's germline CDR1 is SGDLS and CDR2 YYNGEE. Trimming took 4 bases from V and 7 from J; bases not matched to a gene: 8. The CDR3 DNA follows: TGTGCCAGCAGCAACGGACAGGCGGGGAATTCACCCCTCCACTTT. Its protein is CASSNGQAGNSPLHF.

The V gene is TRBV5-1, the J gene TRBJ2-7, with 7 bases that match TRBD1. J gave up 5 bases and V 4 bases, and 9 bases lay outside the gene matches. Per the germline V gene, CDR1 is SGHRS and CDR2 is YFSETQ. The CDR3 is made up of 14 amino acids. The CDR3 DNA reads TGCGCCAGCAGCCCACAGGGGAACAGGAACGAGCAGTACTTC. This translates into CASSPQGNRNEQYF.

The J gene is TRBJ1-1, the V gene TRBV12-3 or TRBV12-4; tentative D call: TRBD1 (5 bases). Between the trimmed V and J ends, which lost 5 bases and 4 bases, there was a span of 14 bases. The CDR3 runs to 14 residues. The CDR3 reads CASSLRVFVTEAFF. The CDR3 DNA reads TGTGCCAGCAGTCTCAGGGTCTTTGTCACTGAAGCTTTCTTT.

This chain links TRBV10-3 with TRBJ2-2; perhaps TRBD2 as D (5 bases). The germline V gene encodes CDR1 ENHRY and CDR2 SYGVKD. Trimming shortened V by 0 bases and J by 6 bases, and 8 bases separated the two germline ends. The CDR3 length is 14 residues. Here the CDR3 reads CAISESSGAGELFF. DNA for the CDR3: TGTGCCATCAGTGAGTCGAGCGGAGCCGGGGAGCTGTTTTTT.

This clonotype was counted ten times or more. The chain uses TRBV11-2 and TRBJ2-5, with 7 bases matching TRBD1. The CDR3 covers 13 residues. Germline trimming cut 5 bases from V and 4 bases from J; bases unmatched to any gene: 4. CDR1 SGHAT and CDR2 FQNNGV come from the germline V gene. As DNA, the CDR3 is TGTGCCAGCAGCCGGAACAGGGGAGAGACCCAGTACTTC. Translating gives CASSRNRGETQYF.

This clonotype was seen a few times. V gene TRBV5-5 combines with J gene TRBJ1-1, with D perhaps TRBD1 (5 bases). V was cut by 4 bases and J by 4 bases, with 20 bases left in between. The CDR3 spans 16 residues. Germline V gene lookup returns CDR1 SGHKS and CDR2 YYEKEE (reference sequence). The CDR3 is CASSPTGPRGSTEAFF. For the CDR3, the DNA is TGTGCCAGCAGCCCAACGGGACCGCGGGGAAGCACTGAAGCTTTCTTT.

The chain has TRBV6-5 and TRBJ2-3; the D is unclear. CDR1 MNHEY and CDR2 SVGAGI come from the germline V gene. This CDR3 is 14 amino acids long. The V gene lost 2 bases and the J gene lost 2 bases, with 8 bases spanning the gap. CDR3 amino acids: CASSYGPNTDTQYF. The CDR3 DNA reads TGTGCCAGCAGTTACGGCCCAAACACAGATACGCAGTATTTT.

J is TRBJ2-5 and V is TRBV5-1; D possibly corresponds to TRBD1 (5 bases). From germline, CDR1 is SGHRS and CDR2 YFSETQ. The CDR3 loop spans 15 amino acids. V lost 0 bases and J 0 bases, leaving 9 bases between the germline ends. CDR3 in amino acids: CASSLGGYHQETQYF. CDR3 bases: TGCGCCAGCAGCTTGGGGGGCTACCACCAAGAGACCCAGTACTTC.

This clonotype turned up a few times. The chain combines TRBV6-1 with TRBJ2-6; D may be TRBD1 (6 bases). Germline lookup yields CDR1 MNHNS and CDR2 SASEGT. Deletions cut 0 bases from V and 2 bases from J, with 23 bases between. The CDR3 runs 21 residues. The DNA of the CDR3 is TGTGCCAGCAGTGAAGCGTTAATCACAGGGTGGAACTCTCCTGGGGCCAACGTCCTGACTTTC. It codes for CASSEALITGWNSPGANVLTF.

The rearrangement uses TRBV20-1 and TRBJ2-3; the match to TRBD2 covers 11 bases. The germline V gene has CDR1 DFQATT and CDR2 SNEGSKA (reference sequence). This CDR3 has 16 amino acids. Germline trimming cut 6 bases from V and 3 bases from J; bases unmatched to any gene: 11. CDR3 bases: TGCAGTGCGGGAAGACTAGCGGGGCTTTCAACAGATACGCAGTATTTT. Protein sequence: CSAGRLAGLSTDTQYF.

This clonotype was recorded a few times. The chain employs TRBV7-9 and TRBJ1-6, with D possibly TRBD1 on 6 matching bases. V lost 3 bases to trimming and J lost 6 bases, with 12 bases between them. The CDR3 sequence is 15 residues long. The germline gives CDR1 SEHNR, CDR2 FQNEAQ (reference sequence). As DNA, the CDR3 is TGTGCCAGCAGCTTGGAGACAGGCTCTAATTCACCCCTCCACTTT. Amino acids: CASSLETGSNSPLHF. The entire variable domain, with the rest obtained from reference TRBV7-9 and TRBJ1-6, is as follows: DTGVSQNPRHKITKRGQNVTFRCDPISEHNRLYWYRQTLGQGPEFLTYFQNEAQLEKSRLLSDRFSAERPKGSFSTLEIQRTEQGDSAMYLCASSLETGSNSPLHFGNGTRLTVT.

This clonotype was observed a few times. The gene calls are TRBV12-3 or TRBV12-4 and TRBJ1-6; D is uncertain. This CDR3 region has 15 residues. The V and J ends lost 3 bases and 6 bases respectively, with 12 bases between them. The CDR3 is CASSLTETFNSPLHF. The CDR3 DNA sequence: TGTGCCAGCAGTTTGACGGAAACGTTTAATTCACCCCTCCACTTT.

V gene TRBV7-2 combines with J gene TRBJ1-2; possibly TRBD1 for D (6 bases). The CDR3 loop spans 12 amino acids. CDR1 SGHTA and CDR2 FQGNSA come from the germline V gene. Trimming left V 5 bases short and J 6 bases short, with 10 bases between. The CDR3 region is CASSPYRDGYTF. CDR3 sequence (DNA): TGTGCCAGCAGCCCTTACAGGGATGGCTACACCTTC.

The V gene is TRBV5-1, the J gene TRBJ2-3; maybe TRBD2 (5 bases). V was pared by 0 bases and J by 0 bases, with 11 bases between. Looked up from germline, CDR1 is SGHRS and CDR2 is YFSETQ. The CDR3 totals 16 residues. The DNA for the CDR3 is TGCGCCAGCAGCTTGGTTAAGCGGACTAGCACAGATACGCAGTATTTT. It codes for CASSLVKRTSTDTQYF.